Listed below are T cell receptor beta chains from one sample, sequenced in a study of T cell responses to AZD1222 COVID-19 vaccine. The table came from immunoSEQ multiplex PCR; TCRdb's copy has only in-frame clones and leaves some out. The table shows more than 150,000 clones, with approximately 94% occurring only once. Sequenced material: peripheral blood, taken on day 0 of AZD1222 vaccination. These receptors all come from an adult in good health. Both conserved end residues are part of each CDR3. D genes are given only for firm matches. Clone size is not always given. Where it is, it says once, few, many or a class for expanded clones.

clone_size j_call v_call d_call cdr3_nt cdr3_aa
NA TRBJ2-1 TRBV6-5 NA TGTGCCAGCAGTCTCCCCCATGGCCAACCTGAGCAGTTCTTC CASSLPHGQPEQFF
NA TRBJ2-2 TRBV5-1 NA TGCGCCAGCGCCAAGGGGGGAAATGTTGACACCGGGGAGCTGTTTTTT CASAKGGNVDTGELFF
NA TRBJ2-1 TRBV3-1/TRBV3-2 TRBD1 TGTGCCAGCAGCCATGACCGGGACAGGTACCTCAATGAGCAGTTCTTC CASSHDRDRYLNEQFF
NA TRBJ2-7 TRBV6-2/TRBV6-3 TRBD2 TGTGCCAGCAGTTACTCGAAAGGCGGGAGTGGGCAAACGTACGAGCAGTACTTC CASSYSKGGSGQTYEQYF
NA TRBJ1-6 TRBV5-1 NA TGCGCCAGCAGCCCCGGTTCCAATTCACCCCTCCACTTT CASSPGSNSPLHF
once TRBJ2-2 TRBV6-2/TRBV6-3 TRBD2 TGTGCCAGCAGTTACTCGTCGAGCGGGAGGGCCTTCACCGGGGAGCTGTTTTTT CASSYSSSGRAFTGELFF
few TRBJ2-2 TRBV19 NA TGTGCCAGTAGTCTGGTCCAGGGCGCGAACACCGGGGAGCTGTTTTTT CASSLVQGANTGELFF
NA TRBJ1-5 TRBV9 NA TGTGCCAGCAGCTTCGATGGGTATAGCAATCAGCCCCAGCATTTT CASSFDGYSNQPQHF
NA TRBJ2-2 TRBV2 NA TGTGCCAGCAAGCGACTAGGGGCTGTGATAGGGGAGCTGTTTTTT CASKRLGAVIGELFF
NA TRBJ1-5 TRBV28 NA TGTGCCAGCAGTTTTCTGTATAGCAATCAGCCCCAGCATTTT CASSFLYSNQPQHF
NA TRBJ1-2 TRBV12-3/TRBV12-4 NA TGTGCCAGCAGTTTTAGGGTATATGGCTACACCTTC CASSFRVYGYTF
NA TRBJ2-6 TRBV19 TRBD1 TGTGCCAGTCTATCGGTTACAGGGGGTTTCTCTGGGGCCAACGTCCTGACTTTC CASLSVTGGFSGANVLTF
NA TRBJ1-6 TRBV3-1/TRBV3-2 NA TGTGCCAGCAGCCAATCCCGGAATTCACCCCTCCACTTT CASSQSRNSPLHF
NA TRBJ1-6 TRBV6-5 NA TGTGCCAGCACGGCAGGTGGGATTAGTTCACCCCTCCACTTT CASTAGGISSPLHF
NA TRBJ1-3 TRBV5-8 NA TGTGCCAGCTCCATCCACAGTACAGGAAACACCATATATTTT CASSIHSTGNTIYF
NA TRBJ2-1 TRBV9 NA TGTGCCAGCAGCGTAAGGATGGGGACACCTGAGCAGTTCTTC CASSVRMGTPEQFF
NA TRBJ1-2 TRBV7-3 NA TGTGCCAGCAGCTTTGGAATAGGCTTTGGCTACACCTTC CASSFGIGFGYTF
NA TRBJ2-1 TRBV2 NA TGTGCCACCATAGATGGGAACAATGAGCAGTTCTTC CATIDGNNEQFF
NA TRBJ2-3 TRBV28 NA TGTGCCAGCAGTCCTCCCACAGATACGCAGTATTTT CASSPPTDTQYF
NA TRBJ1-1 TRBV7-8 NA TGTGCCAGCAGCACCACCAGGTCTAGTGAAGCTTTCTTT CASSTTRSSEAFF
NA TRBJ1-1 TRBV11-2 NA TGTGCCAGCAGCCTAGTTAGAGGAGGCGGAGAGGAAGCTTTCTTT CASSLVRGGGEEAFF
NA TRBJ2-7 TRBV10-3 TRBD1 TGTGCCATCAGTGACCACAGCCGGGCCAGGGGGGAGCAGTACTTC CAISDHSRARGEQYF
once TRBJ1-3 TRBV5-4 NA TGTGCCAGCAGCTTGTTCCAGGGAAACACCATATATTTT CASSLFQGNTIYF
NA TRBJ2-3 TRBV19 TRBD2 TGTGCCAGTACCATCCAGACTAGCGGAACGCAGTATTTT CASTIQTSGTQYF
NA TRBJ1-2 TRBV5-1 NA TGCGCCAGCAGCGCCTACAGTTTGCTTAACTATGGCTACACCTTC CASSAYSLLNYGYTF
NA TRBJ2-1 TRBV6-4 TRBD2 TGTGCCAGCAGTGTTGGGCTGAGCGGGAGCTATGAGCAGTTCTTC CASSVGLSGSYEQFF
NA TRBJ2-7 TRBV7-9 NA TGTGCCACCAGCCCAATCGGGTCAGCCAAGCCCTACGAGCAGTACTTC CATSPIGSAKPYEQYF
NA TRBJ2-3 TRBV30 NA TGTGCCTGGAGTTGGGGGGGCACTCGGAGCACAGATACGCAGTATTTT CAWSWGGTRSTDTQYF
NA TRBJ2-2 TRBV7-9 TRBD2 TGTGCCAGCAGCTTTGACGGGACTAGCGGGAAATTGAGGACCGGGGAGCTGTTTTTT CASSFDGTSGKLRTGELFF